A single sample is the source of the 30 T cell receptor beta chains below, sequenced in a study of regulatory T cells in long-lasting Graves disease. TCR beta libraries were built with iRepertoire HTBI primers and Arm-PCR of CDR3 regions. MiXCR was run by TCRdb on the multiplex PCR reads, yielding one entry per CDR3 protein. The profile shows about 560,000 distinct CDR3 sequences, around 16% of them singletons. Specified time point: newly diagnosed GD, antithyroid drugs for less than 3 months. The TCR library was made from RNA extracted from PBMCs. The data were also submitted as part of a second study, on T cells in Graves' hyperthyroidism and ophthalmopathy.

Sequenced material: peripheral blood mononuclear cells (PBMCs), taken at new diagnosis, from a patient treated with antithyroid drugs. All receptors derive from a young man with Graves disease.

This clonotype was recorded at least ten times. The rearrangement uses TRBV7-3 and TRBJ1-6, with 8 bases that match TRBD1. This CDR3 has 15 amino acids. The germline V gene encodes CDR1 SGHTA and CDR2 FQGTGA. The V gene end was trimmed by 4 bases and the J gene end by 10 bases; junction bases not matched to a gene: 9. The CDR3 DNA is TGTGCCAGCAGCTCGCAGGGGGCTCGGAACTCACCCCTCCACTTT. This codes for CASSSQGARNSPLHF.

V is TRBV12-5 and J is TRBJ2-3, with 12 bases identical to TRBD1. This CDR3 contains 18 residues. V dropped 4 bases and J dropped 2; count of bases not matched to a gene: 10. The germline V gene has CDR1 LGHNT and CDR2 FRNRAP. Here the CDR3 reads CASGSGTGGAGSTDTQYF. CDR3 DNA: TGTGCTAGTGGTTCCGGGACAGGGGGCGCAGGGTCCACAGATACGCAGTATTTT.

This clonotype was seen repeatedly, ten times or more. V usage is TRBV20-1 and J usage is TRBJ2-7; 7 nucleotides align to TRBD2. This CDR3 region has 13 residues. V lost 4 bases, J lost 4 bases, and 7 bases stayed unmatched. The germline gives CDR1 DFQATT, CDR2 SNEGSKA (reference sequence). CDR3 nucleotides: TGCAGTGCTAACATAGGGAGGGTTTACGAGCAGTACTTC. Translated: CSANIGRVYEQYF.

This clonotype occurred many times. The CDR3 spells CASSLYGLTGSTQYF. Written as DNA, the CDR3 is TGTGCCAGCAGTTTGTACGGGCTGACGGGGAGTACGCAGTATTTT. The chain carries TRBV28 and TRBJ2-3, with D tentatively TRBD2 (5 bases). The CDR3 is made up of 15 amino acids. The V and J ends lost 3 bases and 8 bases respectively, with 18 bases between them. The V gene's germline CDR1 is MDHEN and CDR2 SYDVKM. The full variable domain, rest sourced from reference TRBV28 and TRBJ2-3, is DVKVTQSSRYLVKRTGEKVFLECVQDMDHENMFWYRQDPGLGLRLIYFSYDVKMKEKGDIPEGYSVSREKKERFSLILESASTNQTSMYLCASSLYGLTGSTQYFGPGTRLTVL.

This clonotype was counted at least ten times. The chain has TRBV18 and TRBJ1-2; D not resolved. The CDR3 contains 13 residues. Germline V gene sequence: CDR1 KGHSH, CDR2 LQKENI. V lost 4 bases, J lost 2 bases, and 8 bases lay in between. CDR3: CASSQGQNYGYTF. CDR3 in DNA: TGTGCCAGCTCACAAGGGCAGAACTATGGCTACACCTTC. Based on the CDR3 plus reference TRBV18 and TRBJ1-2, the full variable domain is NAGVMQNPRHLVRRRGQEARLRCSPMKGHSHVYWYRQLPEEGLKFMVYLQKENIIDESGMPKERFSAEFPKEGPSILRIQQVVRGDSAAYFCASSQGQNYGYTFGSGTRLTVV.

Ten or more counts support this clonotype. The chain is built from TRBV10-3 and TRBJ1-1; D is perhaps TRBD1 (6 bases). Trimming left V 0 bases short and J 4 bases short, with 12 bases between. The CDR3 extends over 15 amino acids. From germline, CDR1 is ENHRY and CDR2 SYGVKD. CDR3 in amino acids: CAISESTRGITEAFF. The CDR3 bases are TGTGCCATCAGTGAGTCGACCAGGGGAATCACTGAAGCTTTCTTT.

This clonotype was seen only a few times. The V gene is TRBV20-1, the J gene TRBJ2-1; 10 bases line up with TRBD2. CDR1 and CDR2 (germline): DFQATT, SNEGSKA (reference sequence). The CDR3 consists of 14 residues. The trim removed 3 bases at V and 5 bases at J, leaving 4 bases unmatched. The CDR3 region has the DNA TGCAGTGCTAGCCCTAGCGGGAGAAACAATGAGCAGTTCTTC. Translating it yields CSASPSGRNNEQFF.

Many counts were recorded for this clonotype. This chain joins TRBV3-1 and TRBJ1-1; D possibly corresponds to TRBD1 (6 bases). CDR1 is LGHDT and CDR2 is YNNKEL in the germline V gene (reference sequence). This CDR3 contains 15 residues. V was trimmed by 0 bases and J by 5 bases, leaving 13 bases between them. DNA for the CDR3: TGTGCCAGCAGCCAAGAATGGGGGGCGCGGACTGAAGCTTTCTTT. As protein: CASSQEWGARTEAFF.

The genes are TRBV7-6 and TRBJ1-1; 10 bases agree with TRBD1. The V gene end was trimmed by 5 bases and the J gene end by 0 bases; junction bases not matched to a gene: 3. From germline, CDR1 is SGHVS and CDR2 FNYEAQ. This CDR3 contains 15 residues. CDR3 bases: TGTGCCAGCAGCCGACAGGGGGCCATGAACACTGAAGCTTTCTTT. Encoded protein: CASSRQGAMNTEAFF.

This clonotype was counted many times. The J gene is TRBJ2-3, the V gene TRBV2; D possibly matches TRBD1 or TRBD2 (5 bases each). Germline assignment: CDR1 SNHLY and CDR2 FYNNEI. V was pared by 6 bases and J by 9 bases, with 13 bases between. The CDR3 is 12 residues long. CDR3 nucleotides: TGTGCCAGCAGCTCCGTGGGGGAAACGCAGTATTTT. Encoded protein: CASSSVGETQYF. Variable domain in full (rest from reference TRBV2 and TRBJ2-3): EPEVTQTPSHQVTQMGQEVILRCVPISNHLYFYWYRQILGQKVEFLVSFYNNEISEKSEIFDDQFSVERPDGSNFTLKIRSTKLEDSAMYFCASSSVGETQYFGPGTRLTVL.

This clonotype was picked up a small number of times. This chain joins TRBV15 and TRBJ1-2; D is unclear. CDR3 size: 13 residues. CDR1 LNHNV and CDR2 YYDKDF come from the germline V gene (reference sequence). Trimming removed 0 bases at V and 2 bases at J, with 4 bases between. This chain's CDR3 is CATSRDANYGYTF. In DNA, the CDR3 is TGTGCCACCAGCAGAGATGCGAACTATGGCTACACCTTC.

The J gene is TRBJ1-5, the V gene TRBV28; 9 bases are shared with TRBD1. J gave up 5 bases and V 5 bases, and 4 bases lay outside the gene matches. The CDR3 length is 14 residues. CDR1 and CDR2 (germline): MDHEN, SYDVKM. The DNA of the CDR3 is TGTGCCAGCAGTACAAGACAGGGGGATCAGCCCCAGCATTTT. It yields the protein CASSTRQGDQPQHF. The full variable domain, in which reference TRBV28 and TRBJ1-5 provide the parts outside the CDR3, is DVKVTQSSRYLVKRTGEKVFLECVQDMDHENMFWYRQDPGLGLRLIYFSYDVKMKEKGDIPEGYSVSREKKERFSLILESASTNQTSMYLCASSTRQGDQPQHFGDGTRLSIL.

The chain combines TRBV2 with TRBJ2-3; tentative D call: TRBD2 (5 bases). The ends were cut back, 8 bases at V and 1 base at J, with 7 bases in the middle. Germline values: CDR1 SNHLY, CDR2 FYNNEI. The CDR3 is made up of 12 amino acids. CDR3 in DNA: TGTGCCAGCTGTAGCGGCACAGATACGCAGTATTTT. As protein: CASCSGTDTQYF.

With respect to this clonotype: The conserved phenylalanine or tryptophan is not found at the CDR3 terminus, so this likely reflects a read error. This sequence joins TRBV2 and TRBJ1-5, with D possibly being TRBD1 (6 bases). The V end lost 7 bases, the J end lost 0 bases, and 13 bases lay between the germline ends. CDR1 is SNHLY and CDR2 is FYNNEI in the germline V gene. This CDR3 contains 15 residues. DNA for the CDR3: TGTGCCAGCAATGGAGGCAGGGGTAGCAATCAGCCCCAGCATCTT. Its protein product is CASNGGRGSNQPQHL.

This clonotype was seen repeatedly, ten times or more. The rearrangement links TRBV5-1 to TRBJ2-7; 8 bases are a match to TRBD1. The CDR3 has 15 amino acids. The V and J ends lost 4 bases and 2 bases, in that order; junction bases with no gene match: 8. Looked up from germline, CDR1 is SGHRS and CDR2 is YFSETQ. Here the CDR3 DNA reads TGCGCCAGCAGCGCCGGGGACAGGATAACCTACGAGCAGTACTTC. This codes for CASSAGDRITYEQYF. Full variable domain (remainder filled in from reference TRBV5-1 and TRBJ2-7): KAGVTQTPRYLIKTRGQQVTLSCSPISGHRSVSWYQQTPGQGLQFLFEYFSETQRNKGNFPGRFSGRQFSNSRSEMNVSTLELGDSALYLCASSAGDRITYEQYFGPGTRLTVT.

This clonotype has just a few counts. The chain uses TRBV20-1 and TRBJ2-3; TRBD2 matches at 11 bases. This CDR3 region has 16 residues. Per the germline V gene, CDR1 is DFQATT and CDR2 is SNEGSKA (reference sequence). V lost 6 bases, J lost 3 bases, and 11 bases stayed unmatched. This CDR3 reads CSAPPLLAGETDTQYF. In DNA form, the CDR3 reads TGCAGTGCCCCTCCCCTACTAGCGGGAGAGACAGATACGCAGTATTTT.

This clonotype was observed many times. The CDR3 spells CASRDREGNTEAFF. CDR3 DNA sequence: TGCGCCAGCAGAGACCGGGAGGGGAACACTGAAGCTTTCTTT. The J gene is TRBJ1-1, the V gene TRBV10-2; D remains unclear. V gave up 6 bases and J gave up 1 base, with 12 bases separating them. CDR1 is WSHSY and CDR2 is SAAADI in the germline V gene. The CDR3 sequence is 14 residues long.

This clonotype was detected many times. This chain connects TRBV7-9 to TRBJ2-7; no clear D gene. Germline CDR1 and CDR2: SEHNR and FQNEAQ (reference sequence). V dropped 8 bases and J dropped 6 bases, with 8 bases sitting between them. The CDR3 spans 10 residues. The DNA of the CDR3 is TGTGCCAGCGGTTTCGGCGAGCAGTACTTC. This translates into CASGFGEQYF.

The chain is built from TRBV18 and TRBJ2-5; TRBD1 is a possible D gene (5 bases). Germline CDR1 is KGHSH and CDR2 is LQKENI. Trimming left V 3 bases short and J 4 bases short, with 12 bases between. The CDR3 contains 14 residues. CDR3 sequence (DNA): TGTGCCAGCTCACCCGGAACCCAGGGAGAGACCCAGTACTTC. Protein: CASSPGTQGETQYF.

Written as DNA, the CDR3 is TGTGCCAGCAGCATCAACAGGGTGGACCAGCCCCAGCATTTT. This translates into CASSINRVDQPQHF. The chain couples TRBV7-2 to TRBJ1-5; TRBD1 might be the D (6 bases). The V gene's germline CDR1 is SGHTA and CDR2 FQGNSA. The length of the CDR3 is 14 residues. V dropped 5 bases and J dropped 7 bases, with 15 bases sitting between them.

This clonotype was found many times. The chain carries TRBV11-1 and TRBJ2-2; TRBD2 matches at 15 bases. With 5 bases clipped from V and 1 base from J, the junction kept 5 bases outside the gene matches. Looked up from germline, CDR1 is SGHAT and CDR2 is FQDESV (reference sequence). There are 18 residues in the CDR3. The CDR3 here is CASSLWTSGRVNTGELFF. The DNA for the CDR3 is TGTGCCAGCAGCCTGTGGACTAGCGGGAGGGTGAACACCGGGGAGCTGTTTTTT.

This clonotype was seen at least ten times. The V gene is TRBV5-1, the J gene TRBJ2-7; D remains unclear. V lost 0 bases and J lost 3, with 10 bases in between. Germline lookup yields CDR1 SGHRS and CDR2 YFSETQ. The CDR3 is 14 amino acids. The CDR3 loop is CASSLETPVYEQYF. The CDR3 nucleotides read TGCGCCAGCAGCTTGGAAACCCCAGTCTACGAGCAGTACTTC.

In this sample, this clonotype turned up a few times. V usage is TRBV2 and J usage is TRBJ2-2; 10 positions match TRBD2. The CDR3 length is 15 residues. Germline-derived CDR1 and CDR2 are SNHLY and FYNNEI. After removal of 7 bases from V and 4 bases from J, the junction contained 6 bases not matched to a gene. The CDR3: CASKVASGSTGELFF. As DNA, the CDR3 is TGTGCCAGCAAGGTGGCTAGCGGGAGCACCGGGGAGCTGTTTTTT.

The chain recombines TRBV5-1 with TRBJ1-1, with 12 bases fitting TRBD1. Trimming cost V 7 bases and J 0 bases; bases outside gene matches: 7. In germline, CDR1 is SGHRS, CDR2 YFSETQ. The CDR3 consists of 16 residues. CDR3: CASGPGQGALNTEAFF. CDR3 DNA sequence: TGCGCCAGCGGACCGGGACAGGGGGCGTTGAACACTGAAGCTTTCTTT.

The sample holds many counts of this clonotype. The chain links TRBV27 to TRBJ1-4; D unclear. The length of the CDR3 is 14 residues. The V gene's germline CDR1 is MNHEY and CDR2 SMNVEV (reference sequence). The ends were cut back, 1 base at V and 8 bases at J, with 11 bases in the middle. Here the CDR3 DNA reads TGTGCCAGCAGTTTATGGGGAGTAGGGGAAAAACTGTTTTTT. This translates into CASSLWGVGEKLFF.

This clonotype was observed many times. The chain uses TRBV13 and TRBJ2-1, with TRBD2 identical over 9 bases. V shed 2 bases, J shed 8 bases, and the junction held 7 bases outside the gene matches. The CDR3 loop spans 15 amino acids. Germline CDR1 is PRHDT and CDR2 is FYEKMQ (reference sequence). The CDR3 sequence is CASSLYSGGIDEQFF. In DNA, the CDR3 is TGTGCCAGCAGCTTATATAGCGGGGGCATCGATGAGCAGTTCTTC. Based on the CDR3 plus reference TRBV13 and TRBJ2-1, the full variable domain is AAGVIQSPRHLIKEKRETATLKCYPIPRHDTVYWYQQGPGQDPQFLISFYEKMQSDKGSIPDRFSAQQFSDYHSELNMSSLELGDSALYFCASSLYSGGIDEQFFGPGTRLTVL.

The CDR3: CAWSGGSGYGYTF. DNA for the CDR3: TGTGCCTGGAGTGGGGGTAGCGGCTATGGCTACACCTTC. The chain is built from TRBV30 and TRBJ1-2; D gene uncertain. Between the trimmed V and J ends, which lost 1 base and 4 bases, there was a span of 10 bases. Germline V gene sequence: CDR1 GTSNPN, CDR2 SVGIG (reference sequence). The CDR3 sequence is 13 residues long.

In its sample, this clonotype was seen a few times. This chain links TRBV30 with TRBJ2-7, with 10 bases aligning to TRBD2. This CDR3 has 13 amino acids. V dropped 4 bases and J dropped 2; count of bases not matched to a gene: 2. The germline gives CDR1 GTSNPN, CDR2 SVGIG (reference sequence). This CDR3 is CAWMTSGPYEQYF. The CDR3 region has the DNA TGTGCCTGGATGACTAGCGGGCCCTACGAGCAGTACTTC. The full variable domain, with the rest looked up from reference TRBV30 and TRBJ2-7, is SQTIHQWPATLVQPVGSPLSLECTVEGTSNPNLYWYRQAAGRGLQLLFYSVGIGQISSEVPQNLSASRPQDRQFILSSKKLLLSDSGFYLCAWMTSGPYEQYFGPGTRLTVT.

The chain joins TRBV29-1 to TRBJ2-4, with 11 bases that match TRBD1. The junction had 13 bases not matched to a gene; V was cut back by 0 bases and J by 3 bases. Germline V CDR1 and CDR2: SQVTM, ANQGSEA. This CDR3 has 19 amino acids. The CDR3 DNA is TGCAGCGTTGAAGATTTGGGAGGAGGACAGGGGGCTGGCAAAAACATTCAGTACTTC. Its protein is CSVEDLGGGQGAGKNIQYF.

This clonotype was detected only a few times. V and J are TRBV20-1 and TRBJ1-2; D not certain. This CDR3 has 13 residues. Trimming shortened V by 3 bases and J by 2 bases, and 10 bases separated the two germline ends. The germline V gene encodes CDR1 DFQATT and CDR2 SNEGSKA (reference sequence). CDR3 in amino acids: CSARRQINYGYTF. Written as DNA, the CDR3 is TGCAGTGCTAGGAGGCAAATAAACTATGGCTACACCTTC.